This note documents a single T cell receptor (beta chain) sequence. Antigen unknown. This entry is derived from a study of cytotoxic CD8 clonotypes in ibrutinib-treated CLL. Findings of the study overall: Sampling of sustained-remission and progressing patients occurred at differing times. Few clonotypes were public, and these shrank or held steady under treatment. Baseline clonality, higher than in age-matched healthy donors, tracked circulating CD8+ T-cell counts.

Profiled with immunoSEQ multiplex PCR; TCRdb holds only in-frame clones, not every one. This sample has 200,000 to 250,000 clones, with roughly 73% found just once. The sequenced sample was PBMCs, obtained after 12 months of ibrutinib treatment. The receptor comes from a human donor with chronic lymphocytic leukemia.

DNA for the CDR3: TGTGCCAGCTCACCTCGCACTAGCACAGATACGCAGTATTTT. This encodes CASSPRTSTDTQYF. This sequence joins TRBV18 and TRBJ2-3; no definite D call. Looked up from germline, CDR1 is KGHSH and CDR2 is LQKENI. The CDR3 loop spans 14 amino acids. V was cut by 3 bases and J by 0 bases, with 7 bases left in between.